This T cell receptor (beta chain) was found in a study of human T cells and chemical hapten exposure. Study at large: All patients underwent weekly scalp dosing with diphenylcyclopropenone for the full roughly 25-week study. Read at 6 days, the patch tests placed 0.01% DPC on the upper back.

Specified time point: patch test 1, 2 weeks after DPC sensitization. Specified treatment: therapeutic diphenylcyclopropenone sensitization with weekly scalp DPC. One entry per CDR3 protein results from TCRdb running MiXCR on the RACE reads. The sample lists approximately 110,000 distinct CDR3 sequences; 11% were seen once. The TCR was taken from a woman aged 35 to 49 with alopecia areata. Some clones in this sample may be carry-over from other donors' samples. Sequences were derived from whole blood, sampled in connection with sensitization to the hapten diphenylcyclopropenone (DPC).

CDR3 nucleotide sequence: TGTGCCAGTAGTACGACTACAGGGGGCGGTGGCTACACCTTC. Translated, it gives CASSTTTGGGGYTF. The chain couples TRBV19 to TRBJ1-2; TRBD1 matches at 9 bases. The J segment lost 7 bases and the V segment lost 4 bases, leaving 7 bases of the junction unmatched. The CDR3 contains 14 residues. Germline V CDR1 and CDR2: LNHDA, SQIVND (reference sequence).